Below, 30 T cell receptor beta chains from the same sample are listed, as sequenced in a study of T-cell reconstitution after alpha-beta-depleted transplantation in children. Using unique molecular identifiers, the investigators prepared the TCRbeta library. TCRdb reprocessed the PCR reads via MiXCR and lists one record per CDR3 protein. The sample yields about 870,000 distinct CDR3 sequences, roughly 15% seen once. Specimen: PBMCs, mostly from graft donor cells, collected 360 days after TCRalphabeta/CD19-depleted stem cell transplant. These receptors were collected from a male patient between 10 and 17 years old who had a stem cell transplant for acute lymphoblastic leukemia, so the T cells may come from the graft donor.

The chain has TRBV3-1 and TRBJ2-1, with 15 nucleotides matching TRBD2. The V gene end was trimmed by 7 bases and the J gene end by 7 bases; junction bases not matched to a gene: 8. CDR1 and CDR2 from the germline V gene are LGHDT and YNNKEL (reference sequence). The CDR3 loop spans 16 amino acids. The CDR3 is CASTSGTSGRRNEQFF. CDR3 in DNA: TGTGCCAGCACCTCAGGGACTAGCGGGAGGCGGAATGAGCAGTTCTTC.

The V gene is TRBV7-3, the J gene TRBJ2-1; D gene unclear. CDR3 length: 15 amino acids. Germline values: CDR1 SGHTA, CDR2 FQGTGA. The V gene lost 3 bases and the J gene lost 0 bases, with 9 bases spanning the gap. CDR3 region: CASSFAWSSYNEQFF. The CDR3 region has the DNA TGTGCCAGCAGCTTCGCGTGGAGCTCCTACAATGAGCAGTTCTTC.

This clonotype appeared a few times. The J gene is TRBJ2-3, the V gene TRBV11-3, with 10 positions matching TRBD2. The CDR3 runs to 15 residues. The germline gives CDR1 SGHNT, CDR2 YENEEA. Unmatched junction bases numbered 5, after V lost 5 bases and J lost 3 bases. Written as DNA, the CDR3 is TGTGCCAGCAGCAGAGGACTAGCGGCAACAGATACGCAGTATTTT. Its translation is CASSRGLAATDTQYF.

This clonotype was counted only a few times. CDR3 nucleotide sequence: TGCAGTGCTAGAGAGTTCGGGCACTTATCCTACGAGCAGTACTTC. Protein: CSAREFGHLSYEQYF. The gene calls are TRBV20-1 and TRBJ2-7; D is uncertain. The CDR3 extends over 15 amino acids. Trimming took off 0 bases at V and 1 base at J, with 13 bases between the two ends. CDR1 and CDR2 (germline): DFQATT, SNEGSKA (reference sequence).

This clonotype came up a few times. This chain joins TRBV25-1 and TRBJ2-3, with D tentatively TRBD1 or TRBD2 (5 bases each). V was clipped by 5 bases and J by 1 base, with 13 bases between them. The CDR3 sequence is 15 residues long. In germline, CDR1 is MGHDK, CDR2 SYGVNS. This CDR3 reads CASSLRDGRTDTQYF. CDR3 DNA: TGTGCCAGCAGTCTACGGGACGGCCGCACAGATACGCAGTATTTT.

Many counts were recorded for this clonotype. The chain couples TRBV5-1 to TRBJ2-7; tentative D call: TRBD1 (6 bases). The CDR3 runs to 14 residues. V lost 3 bases to trimming and J lost 1 base, with 11 bases between them. Looked up from germline, CDR1 is SGHRS and CDR2 is YFSETQ. The CDR3 DNA follows: TGCGCCAGCAGCTACGGGACACAGTCCTACGAGCAGTACTTC. Its translation is CASSYGTQSYEQYF.

The sample holds a few counts of this clonotype. The chain employs TRBV15 and TRBJ2-7; 9 bases match TRBD1. Unmatched junction bases numbered 5, after V lost 3 bases and J lost 5 bases. The CDR3 loop spans 14 amino acids. Germline assignment: CDR1 LNHNV and CDR2 YYDKDF (reference sequence). As DNA, the CDR3 is TGTGCCACCAGCAGGCCGGGACAGGGAGACGAGCAGTACTTC. Translating it yields CATSRPGQGDEQYF.

This clonotype appeared many times. The chain links TRBV20-1 to TRBJ2-7; 8 bases map to TRBD2. This CDR3 region has 17 residues. Germline V lookup: CDR1 DFQATT, CDR2 SNEGSKA (reference sequence). Trimming at V came to 2 bases and at J to 2 bases, leaving 14 bases not matched to a gene. CDR3 sequence reads: CSARPLSGNKAPYEQYF. The CDR3 DNA reads TGCAGTGCTAGACCCCTTAGCGGGAACAAGGCCCCCTACGAGCAGTACTTC.

This clonotype was observed many times. As DNA, the CDR3 is TGTGCCAGCAGCTTAATAGGGGGCTACGAGCAGTACTTC. It specifies CASSLIGGYEQYF. The J gene is TRBJ2-7, the V gene TRBV7-9; weak D call: TRBD1 (6 bases). Germline assignment: CDR1 SEHNR and CDR2 FQNEAQ (reference sequence). Trimming pared 2 bases from V and 3 bases from J, leaving 8 bases between. The CDR3 length is 13 residues.

This clonotype was observed a handful of times. The chain uses TRBV2 and TRBJ1-2; D is ambiguous. V lost 4 bases to trimming and J lost 6 bases, with 18 bases between them. Germline V gene data show CDR1 as SNHLY and CDR2 as FYNNEI. The CDR3 is 15 amino acids. This CDR3 reads CASSVGQAGWHGYTF. As DNA, the CDR3 is TGTGCCAGCAGTGTTGGTCAGGCGGGGTGGCATGGCTACACCTTC.

This clonotype was picked up a small number of times. The chain uses TRBV29-1 and TRBJ2-5; D tentatively reads TRBD1 or TRBD2 (5 bases each). CDR1 is SQVTM and CDR2 is ANQGSEA in the germline V gene. The CDR3 length is 13 residues. Trimming left V 6 bases short and J 5 bases short, with 16 bases between. The CDR3 DNA follows: TGCAGCGTACGGGGCCGGATGTGGGAGACCCAGTACTTC. This translates into CSVRGRMWETQYF.

This clonotype was counted between two and nine times. V is TRBV12-3 or TRBV12-4 and J is TRBJ1-1, with D tentatively TRBD1 (5 bases). Trimming took off 6 bases at V and 5 bases at J, with 16 bases between the two ends. This CDR3 spans 14 amino acids. CDR3 sequence (DNA): TGTGCCAGCAGACCCGACAGTTTTGGGACTGAAGCTTTCTTT. Translated: CASRPDSFGTEAFF.

The V call is TRBV4-1, the J call TRBJ2-7, with 8 bases aligning to TRBD2. V lost 0 bases, J lost 1 base, and 5 bases stayed unmatched. Germline V gene lookup returns CDR1 MGHRA and CDR2 YSYEKL. The CDR3 consists of 16 residues. The CDR3: CASSQDASGGSYEQYF. The CDR3 nucleotides are TGCGCCAGCAGCCAAGATGCGAGCGGGGGATCCTACGAGCAGTACTTC.

This clonotype was seen a handful of times. The genes are TRBV29-1 and TRBJ2-5; D is perhaps TRBD1 (5 bases). V was cut by 3 bases and J by 4 bases, with 18 bases left in between. Germline CDR1 and CDR2: SQVTM and ANQGSEA. The CDR3 has 15 amino acids. The CDR3 loop is CSVDGRASRGETQYF. In DNA form, the CDR3 reads TGCAGCGTTGACGGCAGGGCATCCAGAGGAGAGACCCAGTACTTC.

This clonotype turned up a few times. The CDR3 loop reads CSVAQTYYNEQFF. The DNA of the CDR3 is TGCAGCGTTGCCCAGACTTACTACAATGAGCAGTTCTTC. The chain couples TRBV29-1 to TRBJ2-1; D not certain. The germline V and J ends were trimmed by 4 bases and 3 bases, with 10 bases remaining between them. The CDR3 has 13 residues. CDR1 and CDR2 from the germline V gene are SQVTM and ANQGSEA.

This chain joins TRBV15 and TRBJ2-7; 8 bases are shared with TRBD1. There are 17 residues in the CDR3. The junction had 10 bases not matched to a gene; V was cut back by 1 base and J by 2 bases. Germline V gene lookup returns CDR1 LNHNV and CDR2 YYDKDF (reference sequence). In nucleotides, the CDR3 is TGTGCCACCAGCAGAGGGCCAGGGGGCTATCGGACCTACGAGCAGTACTTC. The encoded protein is CATSRGPGGYRTYEQYF.

This rearrangement joins TRBV29-1 to TRBJ2-7, with D possibly being TRBD1 (5 bases). This CDR3 has 13 residues. V was cut by 6 bases and J by 5 bases, with 17 bases left in between. Germline V lookup: CDR1 SQVTM, CDR2 ANQGSEA. For the CDR3, the DNA is TGCAGCGTCGCCTCCGGACAAGTAAACGAGCAGTACTTC. Encoded protein: CSVASGQVNEQYF.

The CDR3 protein is CATSRSWVRNIQYF. In DNA, the CDR3 is TGTGCCACCAGCAGGTCATGGGTCAGGAACATTCAGTACTTC. The rearrangement links TRBV15 to TRBJ2-4; no definite D call. Trimming took off 3 bases at V and 7 bases at J, with 13 bases between the two ends. From germline, CDR1 is LNHNV and CDR2 YYDKDF (reference sequence). The CDR3 has 14 residues.

This chain uses TRBV4-1 with TRBJ1-2; D is possibly TRBD1 (5 bases). This CDR3 region has 12 residues. Germline loops: CDR1 MGHRA, CDR2 YSYEKL. Trimming removed 4 bases at V and 8 bases at J, with 11 bases between. CDR3 sequence: CASSRGIGGYTF. The CDR3 region has the DNA TGCGCCAGCAGCCGGGGGATAGGGGGCTACACCTTC.

The CDR3 region is CASSLSQGAQGANVLTF. DNA of the CDR3: TGTGCCAGCAGCTTGAGTCAGGGGGCGCAAGGGGCCAACGTCCTGACTTTC. The gene calls are TRBV5-5 and TRBJ2-6, with TRBD1 matching over 8 bases. Germline CDR1 is SGHKS and CDR2 is YYEKEE (reference sequence). The CDR3 has 17 residues. V dropped 1 base and J dropped 4; count of bases not matched to a gene: 7.

This clonotype was observed a few times. CDR3 nucleotide sequence: TGCGCCAGCAGTCAGGAAAACAGGGGGATGGCGTACGAGCAGTACTTC. Translation: CASSQENRGMAYEQYF. The rearrangement uses TRBV23-1 and TRBJ2-7, with 8 bases lining up with TRBD1. TRBV23-1 is placed among ORFs of uncertain function. Germline trimming cut 3 bases from V and 4 bases from J; bases unmatched to any gene: 11. This CDR3 contains 16 residues.

Only a few counts were recorded for this clonotype. The chain uses TRBV7-9 and TRBJ1-2; a possible D gene is TRBD1 (5 bases). The CDR3 extends over 14 amino acids. Deletions cut 3 bases from V and 4 bases from J, with 12 bases between. The germline CDR1 and CDR2 sequences are SEHNR and FQNEAQ (reference sequence). The CDR3 loop is CASSFSRVFYGYTF. Written as DNA, the CDR3 is TGTGCCAGCAGCTTCTCCAGGGTATTCTATGGCTACACCTTC.

The V and J genes are TRBV7-6 and TRBJ2-1; 12 positions match TRBD1. V lost 2 bases and J lost 6; bases outside the gene matches: 5. Looked up from germline, CDR1 is SGHVS and CDR2 is FNYEAQ. The CDR3 loop spans 16 amino acids. The CDR3, as DNA: TGTGCCAGCAGCTTATCCGGGACAGGGGGCTTCAATGAGCAGTTCTTC. It yields the protein CASSLSGTGGFNEQFF.

This clonotype was recorded a few times. The chain couples TRBV10-3 to TRBJ2-1; the D gene could be TRBD1 or TRBD2 (5 bases each). From germline, CDR1 is ENHRY and CDR2 SYGVKD. The CDR3 has 16 amino acids. The V gene lost 6 bases and the J gene lost 3 bases, with 18 bases spanning the gap. CDR3 coding DNA: TGTGCCATCAGGGCTGGGGCGGGCCCCTACTACAATGAGCAGTTCTTC. It codes for CAIRAGAGPYYNEQFF.

The chain recombines TRBV5-1 with TRBJ1-2, with unresolved D. The CDR3 is 13 amino acids. Germline V CDR1 and CDR2: SGHRS, YFSETQ. V gave up 5 bases and J gave up 7 bases, with 15 bases separating them. DNA of the CDR3: TGCGCCAGCAGTTCACCCCCGGACCTTGGCTACACCTTC. This gives the protein CASSSPPDLGYTF.

This clonotype was detected a few times. J is TRBJ2-7 and V is TRBV11-2; 7 bases map to TRBD2. V lost 1 base and J lost 4; bases outside the gene matches: 13. The CDR3 totals 17 residues. Germline CDR1 reads SGHAT; CDR2 reads FQNNGV. CDR3 residues: CASSLVASGGGNYEQYF. CDR3 coding DNA: TGTGCCAGCAGCTTAGTGGCTAGCGGAGGAGGTAATTACGAGCAGTACTTC.

This clonotype was seen repeatedly, ten times or more. The J gene is TRBJ2-1, the V gene TRBV3-1; no clear D. The germline V and J ends were trimmed by 0 bases and 3 bases, with 12 bases remaining between them. The CDR3 length is 16 residues. Germline CDR1 reads LGHDT; CDR2 reads YNNKEL (reference sequence). CDR3: CASSQDPNTFYNEQFF. The CDR3 DNA sequence: TGTGCCAGCAGCCAAGATCCAAATACGTTCTACAATGAGCAGTTCTTC.

This clonotype turned up a few times. The J gene is TRBJ2-6, the V gene TRBV18; perhaps D is TRBD1 or TRBD2 (6 bases each). Germline CDR1 and CDR2: KGHSH and LQKENI. V lost 3 bases, J lost 1 base, and 13 bases lay in between. The length of the CDR3 is 17 residues. DNA for the CDR3: TGTGCCAGCTCACCGCGGAAGGGGGGATCTGGGGCCAACGTCCTGACTTTC. Protein: CASSPRKGGSGANVLTF.

This clonotype has a count of ten or more. This chain links TRBV11-2 with TRBJ2-1; 7 bases match TRBD2. The CDR3 sequence is 14 residues long. Germline V gene data show CDR1 as SGHAT and CDR2 as FQNNGV. J was trimmed by 10 bases and V by 1 base; bases with no gene match: 7. DNA of the CDR3: TGTGCCAGCAGCTTAGCCTTGGCGGGAGACGAGCAGTTCTTC. Amino acids: CASSLALAGDEQFF. The full variable domain, with the rest looked up from reference TRBV11-2 and TRBJ2-1, is EAGVAQSPRYKIIEKRQSVAFWCNPISGHATLYWYQQILGQGPKLLIQFQNNGVVDDSQLPKDRFSAERLKGVDSTLKIQPAKLEDSAVYLCASSLALAGDEQFFGPGTRLTVL.

This chain uses TRBV12-2 with TRBJ1-3; TRBD1, the table's D call, lacks a check against the DNA. TRBV12-2 is recorded as a pseudogene. The CDR3 totals 17 residues. This CDR3 is CASRVSVTRVSGNTIYF. DNA for the CDR3: TGTGCAAGTCGCGTTTCTGTCACACGCGTCTCTGGAAACACCATATATTTT.